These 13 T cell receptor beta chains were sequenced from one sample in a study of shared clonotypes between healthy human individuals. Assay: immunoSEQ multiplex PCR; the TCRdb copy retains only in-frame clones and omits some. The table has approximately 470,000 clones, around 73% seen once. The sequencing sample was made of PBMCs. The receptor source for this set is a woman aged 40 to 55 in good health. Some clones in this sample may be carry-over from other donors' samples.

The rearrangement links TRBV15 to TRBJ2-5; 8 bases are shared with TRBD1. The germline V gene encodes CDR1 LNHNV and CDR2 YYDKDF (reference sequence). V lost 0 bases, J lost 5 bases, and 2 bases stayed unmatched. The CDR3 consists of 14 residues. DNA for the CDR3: TGTGCCACCAGCAGAGATAGGACAGGGGAGACCCAGTACTTC. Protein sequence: CATSRDRTGETQYF.

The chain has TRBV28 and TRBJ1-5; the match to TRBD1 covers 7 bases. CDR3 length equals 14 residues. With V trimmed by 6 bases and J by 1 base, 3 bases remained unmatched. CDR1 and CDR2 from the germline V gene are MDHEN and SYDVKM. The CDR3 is CASSGDSSNQPQHF. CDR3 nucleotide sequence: TGTGCCAGCAGCGGGGACAGCAGCAATCAGCCCCAGCATTTT.

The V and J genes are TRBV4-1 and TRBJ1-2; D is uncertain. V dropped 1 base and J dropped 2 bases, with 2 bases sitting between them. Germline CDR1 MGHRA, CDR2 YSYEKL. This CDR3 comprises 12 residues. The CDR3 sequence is CASSQVNYGYTF. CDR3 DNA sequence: TGCGCCAGCAGCCAAGTGAACTATGGCTACACCTTC.

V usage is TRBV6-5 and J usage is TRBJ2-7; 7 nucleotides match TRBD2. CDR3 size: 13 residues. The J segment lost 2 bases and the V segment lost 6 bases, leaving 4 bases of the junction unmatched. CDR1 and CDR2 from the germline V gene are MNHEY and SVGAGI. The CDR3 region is CASRAGIPYEQYF. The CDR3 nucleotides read TGTGCCAGCAGAGCGGGAATACCCTACGAGCAGTACTTC.

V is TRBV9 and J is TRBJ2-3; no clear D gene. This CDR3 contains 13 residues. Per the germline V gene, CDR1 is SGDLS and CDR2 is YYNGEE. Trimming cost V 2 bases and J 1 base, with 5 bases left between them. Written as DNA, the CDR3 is TGTGCCAGCAGCGTGGCCCGCACAGATACGCAGTATTTT. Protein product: CASSVARTDTQYF.

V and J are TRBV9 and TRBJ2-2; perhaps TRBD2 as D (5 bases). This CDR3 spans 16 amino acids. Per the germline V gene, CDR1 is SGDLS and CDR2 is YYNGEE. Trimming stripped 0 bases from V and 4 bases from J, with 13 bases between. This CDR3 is CASSVGGGRGTGELFF. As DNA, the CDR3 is TGTGCCAGCAGCGTAGGTGGCGGCCGGGGCACCGGGGAGCTGTTTTTT.

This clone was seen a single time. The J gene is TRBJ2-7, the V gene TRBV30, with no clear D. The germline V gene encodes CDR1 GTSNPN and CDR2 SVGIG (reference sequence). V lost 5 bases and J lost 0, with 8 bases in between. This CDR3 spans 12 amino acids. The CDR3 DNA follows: TGTGCCTGGGCGGACGGCTCCTACGAGCAGTACTTC. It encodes CAWADGSYEQYF.

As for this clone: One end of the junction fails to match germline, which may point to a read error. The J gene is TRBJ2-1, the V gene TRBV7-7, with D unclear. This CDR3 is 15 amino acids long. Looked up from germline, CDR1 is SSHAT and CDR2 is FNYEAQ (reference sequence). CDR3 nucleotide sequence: TGTGCTAGCAGCTTAGGCGACCCCAATTACAATGAGCAGTTCTTC. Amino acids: CASSLGDPNYNEQFF.

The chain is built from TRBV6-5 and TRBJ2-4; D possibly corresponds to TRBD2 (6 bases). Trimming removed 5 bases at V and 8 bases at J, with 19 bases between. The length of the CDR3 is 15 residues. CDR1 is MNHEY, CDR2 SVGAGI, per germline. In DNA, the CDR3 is TGTGCCAGCAGTCAGGGACGTCAAAGGAGGGACATTCAGTACTTC. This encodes CASSQGRQRRDIQYF.

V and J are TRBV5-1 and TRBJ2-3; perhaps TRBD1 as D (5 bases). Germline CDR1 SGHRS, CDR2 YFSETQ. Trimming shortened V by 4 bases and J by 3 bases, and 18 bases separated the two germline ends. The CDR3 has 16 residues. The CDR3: CASSPGGAFRTDTQYF. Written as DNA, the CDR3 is TGCGCCAGCAGCCCGGGTGGGGCCTTTAGGACAGATACGCAGTATTTT. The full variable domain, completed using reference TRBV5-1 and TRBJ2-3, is KAGVTQTPRYLIKTRGQQVTLSCSPISGHRSVSWYQQTPGQGLQFLFEYFSETQRNKGNFPGRFSGRQFSNSRSEMNVSTLELGDSALYLCASSPGGAFRTDTQYFGPGTRLTVL.

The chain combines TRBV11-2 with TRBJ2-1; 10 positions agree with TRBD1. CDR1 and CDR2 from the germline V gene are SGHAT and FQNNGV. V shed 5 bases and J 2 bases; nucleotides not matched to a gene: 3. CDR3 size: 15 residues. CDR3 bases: TGTGCCAGCAGCCAAGGACAGGGGGCCTACAATGAGCAGTTCTTC. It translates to CASSQGQGAYNEQFF.

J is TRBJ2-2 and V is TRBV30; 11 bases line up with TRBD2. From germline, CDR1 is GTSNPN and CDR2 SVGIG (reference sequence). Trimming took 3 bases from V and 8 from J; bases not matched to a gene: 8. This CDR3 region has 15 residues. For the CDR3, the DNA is TGTGCCTGGAGAGGGACTAGCGGCCGGAGGGGGGAGCTGTTTTTT. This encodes CAWRGTSGRRGELFF.

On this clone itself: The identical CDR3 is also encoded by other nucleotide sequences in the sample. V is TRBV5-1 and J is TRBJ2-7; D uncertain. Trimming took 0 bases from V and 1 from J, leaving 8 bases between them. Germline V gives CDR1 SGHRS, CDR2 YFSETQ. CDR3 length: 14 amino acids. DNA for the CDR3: TGCGCCAGCAGCTTGGTTCCGGGTTCCTACGAGCAGTACTTC. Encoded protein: CASSLVPGSYEQYF.